Here is one T cell receptor (beta chain) with its context. Its antigen remains unidentified. The sample comes from a study of vaccination effects on CD4 cells after COVID-19. Germline-derived CDR1 and CDR2 are SNHLY and FYNNEI. The CDR3 runs 15 residues. V lost 4 bases and J lost 5, with 18 bases in between. ViraFEST used viral peptide pools to expand antigen-specific CD4+ T cells before sequencing. At the end of about 9 days of culture, CD4+ T cells were isolated. The cohort was immunized with two doses of either the BNT162b2 or mRNA-1273 vaccine. Sequenced by immunoSEQ multiplex PCR; TCRdb stores in-frame clones only, minus some. The sample lists 24,000 or so clones; around 76% were seen once.

This rearrangement joins TRBV2 to TRBJ2-7; D call uncertain. The sample here was CD4+ T cells from PBMCs cultured with HCoV-229E spike peptides, taken after COVID-19 vaccination. This clonotype originated in a human donor who received a COVID-19 vaccine. The CDR3, as DNA: TGTGCCAGCAGTGTTAGGTTTCTGGCTAGGAACGAGCAGTACTTC. It specifies CASSVRFLARNEQYF.